This T cell receptor beta chain was sequenced for a study of CXCR3-negative and CXCR3-positive naive CD8 T cells. Comments on this clonotype: Its antigen is unknown.

Germline lookup yields CDR1 LGHNA and CDR2 YSLEER. CDR3 length equals 16 residues. UMI labels and 5' RACE were used to prepare the TRB cDNA libraries. With the 5' RACE reads reprocessed, TCRdb shows one record per CDR3 protein and no DNA. The sample has 120,000 or so distinct CDR3 sequences. Study conclusions and caveats: Naive cells that were CXCR3-positive had more hydrophobic TRB CDR3s (compared with CXCR3-negative naive cells). For naive cells, CXCR3-negative and CXCR3-positive subsets had similar TRBV-TRBJ usage; for memory cells, usage differed.

The TCR was taken from a human donor in good health. Some clones in this sample may be carry-over from other donors' samples. Sequencing was carried out using naive CXCR3+ CD8+ T cells from blood. Subset defined: CD45RO-CCR7+CD27+CD95- naive CD8+ T cells expressing CXCR3 (TNR3+). The chain links TRBV4-3 to TRBJ1-1; TCRdb gives TRBD1 as the D gene, but with no DNA this cannot be confirmed. The chain's CDR3 is CASSQDYGTENTEALF.